This T cell receptor (beta chain) came from a study of T cell repertoires in cytomegalovirus infection. For the study at large: Peptides in the study included HLA-C-restricted and HLA-B-restricted CMV epitopes.

Remarks on this clonotype: Its antigen is still unknown.

TCRdb analysed the reads with MiXCR anew, one entry per CDR3 protein. The table has nearly 700,000 distinct CDR3 sequences, approximately 33% seen once. The CDR3 totals 14 residues. From germline, CDR1 is MGHRA and CDR2 YSYEKL. After removal of 5 bases from V and 6 bases from J, the junction contained 5 bases not matched to a gene. This sequence originates from a human donor in good health (CMV status not recorded). Some clones in this sample may be carry-over from other donors' samples. This chain connects TRBV4-1 to TRBJ1-1; 11 bases match TRBD1. The specimen comprised cultured PBMCs, sampled from culture after CMV antigen stimulation. The CDR3 nucleotides are TGCGCCAGCAGCTGGACAGGGGGCTTGTCTGAAGCTTTCTTT. Translation gives CASSWTGGLSEAFF.